A selection of T cell receptor beta chains follows, all from one sample in a study of cytomegalovirus exposure and HLA in healthy donors. Sequenced by immunoSEQ multiplex PCR; TCRdb stores in-frame clones only, minus some. The sample yields 130,000 to 150,000 clones, roughly 80% seen once. The specimen sequenced was PBMCs. These receptor sequences come from a male donor in good health and CMV-seronegative. The CDR3 runs from the conserved cysteine through the conserved F or W. The D gene is left open where the match is weak.

j_call d_call v_call cdr3_aa
TRBJ2-1 TRBD2 TRBV7-2 CASSTRLAVLAENEQFF
TRBJ2-4 TRBD2 TRBV30 CAWTSGRAVSGNIQYF
TRBJ1-5 - TRBV28 CASSPTRQFEHF
TRBJ2-2 - TRBV4-1 CASSLTKEELFF
TRBJ2-1 - TRBV18 CASSPVNYNEQFF
TRBJ2-7 TRBD2 TRBV5-4 CASSLGLTSGGRYEQYF
TRBJ2-5 - TRBV27 CASRPIAGRKQETQYF
TRBJ2-7 TRBD2 TRBV11-2 CASSHTSRGEEYF
TRBJ2-2 TRBD1 TRBV14 CASSPWTGENTGELFF
TRBJ1-2 TRBD1 TRBV28 CASSPLGQGAGGYTF